This T cell receptor beta chain was sequenced during a study of blood T cell repertoires in COVID-19. Across the whole study: There were acute and convalescent COVID-19 samples, and they came from the United States, Italy and Spain. T cells, B-cell-depleted T cells, or PBMCs supplied cDNA or gDNA.

In the original workflow: Nucleated cell counts were estimated from reference gene primer amplification. Method: immunoSEQ multiplex PCR; TCRdb's copy keeps in-frame clones and lacks some. V and J calls and clone size are copied from that table; D and trimming were computed from the DNA. The sample includes more than 95,000 clones, 87% of them seen just once. The CDR3 loop spans 14 amino acids. Trimming pared 5 bases from V and 2 bases from J, leaving 13 bases between. Per germline, CDR1 SGHVS and CDR2 FQNEAQ. The clonotype comes from a human donor in a cohort sampled during active COVID-19. The sample consisted of peripheral blood. The chain is built from TRBV7-8 and TRBJ2-7; possible D gene TRBD1, 5 bases. The CDR3 nucleotides read TGTGCCAGCAGCATAGGACACGACCCCTACGAGCAGTACTTC. Translating it yields CASSIGHDPYEQYF.